Shown below are 27 T cell receptor beta chains from a single sample sequenced in a study of blood T cell repertoires in COVID-19. TCRdb's table, derived via immunoSEQ multiplex PCR, lists solely in-frame clones and lacks some. The sample shows 250,000 to 300,000 clones, approximately 81% of them seen only once. Sample: peripheral blood. These receptors all stem from a man aged 55 to 69 with acute or convalescent COVID-19.

V usage is TRBV4-1 and J usage is TRBJ1-4, with D uncertain. V was pared by 3 bases and J by 4 bases, with 12 bases between. Germline V CDR1 and CDR2: MGHRA, YSYEKL. This CDR3 contains 15 residues. The DNA of the CDR3 is TGCGCCAGCAGCCATAAACCCCGAGGTAATGAAAAACTGTTTTTT. It specifies CASSHKPRGNEKLFF.

This chain uses TRBV2 with TRBJ2-5; 9 bases are a match to TRBD2. The CDR3 runs to 16 residues. The V gene end was trimmed by 7 bases and the J gene end by 7 bases; junction bases not matched to a gene: 16. CDR1 is SNHLY, CDR2 FYNNEI, per germline. The CDR3 here is CASKSERGAPPGTQYF. Written as DNA, the CDR3 is TGTGCCAGCAAAAGTGAGCGGGGGGCCCCACCGGGGACCCAGTACTTC.

The J gene is TRBJ1-2, the V gene TRBV24-1; 10 bases agree with TRBD1. The junction had 5 bases not matched to a gene; V was cut back by 12 bases and J by 5 bases. The CDR3 runs 12 residues. Germline V gene sequence: CDR1 KGHDR, CDR2 SFDVKD. In DNA form, the CDR3 reads TGTGCCGCTGGGACAGGGGATTATGGCTACACCTTC. This gives the protein CAAGTGDYGYTF.

This rearrangement joins TRBV7-9 to TRBJ1-2, with 7 bases matching TRBD1. With V trimmed by 5 bases and J by 4 bases, 7 bases remained unmatched. The CDR3 covers 14 residues. CDR1 and CDR2 (germline): SEHNR, FQNEAQ (reference sequence). The CDR3: CASSIQGTGYGYTF. The CDR3 region has the DNA TGTGCCAGCAGCATACAGGGGACTGGCTATGGCTACACCTTC.

This clone came up once. This rearrangement joins TRBV7-2 to TRBJ2-7; 12 bases match TRBD2. Germline CDR1 and CDR2: SGHTA and FQGNSA. CDR3 length equals 14 residues. The junction had 4 bases not matched to a gene; V was cut back by 7 bases and J by 3 bases. In DNA form, the CDR3 reads TGTGCCAGCACTAGCGGGAGGGAGGACTACGAGCAGTACTTC. Translated: CASTSGREDYEQYF.

This clone was seen only a few times. The rearrangement joins TRBV27 to TRBJ2-7; a weak D match, TRBD2 (6 bases). V was pared by 2 bases and J by 7 bases, with 12 bases between. There are 13 residues in the CDR3. Germline assignment: CDR1 MNHEY and CDR2 SMNVEV (reference sequence). This chain's CDR3 is CASSLEPRGEQYF. The CDR3 DNA sequence: TGTGCCAGCAGTTTAGAGCCTCGGGGGGAGCAGTACTTC.

This clone was detected a few times. The chain carries TRBV6-5 and TRBJ1-2, with 10 nucleotides matching TRBD1. Germline CDR1 is MNHEY and CDR2 is SVGAGI. The V gene end was trimmed by 6 bases and the J gene end by 8 bases; junction bases not matched to a gene: 6. CDR3 size: 13 residues. The CDR3 DNA reads TGTGCCAGCAGCAGACAGGGGGCAACGGGCTACACCTTC. Translating it yields CASSRQGATGYTF.

The chain employs TRBV7-9 and TRBJ2-1; D is unresolved. CDR3 length equals 12 residues. V was shortened by 4 bases and J by 4 bases, with 5 bases between the two germline ends. The germline CDR1 and CDR2 sequences are SEHNR and FQNEAQ (reference sequence). CDR3 DNA sequence: TGTGCCAGCAGCTATCTATACAATGAGCAGTTCTTC. Encoded protein: CASSYLYNEQFF.

The chain carries TRBV6-5 and TRBJ1-2; 10 nucleotides match TRBD1. There are 14 residues in the CDR3. V lost 2 bases, J lost 6 bases, and 3 bases stayed unmatched. The V gene's germline CDR1 is MNHEY and CDR2 SVGAGI. CDR3 loop: CASSYVGQGNGYTF. Written as DNA, the CDR3 is TGTGCCAGCAGTTACGTGGGACAGGGGAATGGCTACACCTTC.

The rearrangement links TRBV6-5 to TRBJ2-7; D perhaps matches TRBD1 (6 bases). The V gene's germline CDR1 is MNHEY and CDR2 SVGAGI. V was shortened by 5 bases and J by 2 bases, with 10 bases between the two germline ends. The length of the CDR3 is 13 residues. CDR3 DNA sequence: TGTGCCAGCAGTCCAGGGGCCCCCTACGAGCAGTACTTC. This gives the protein CASSPGAPYEQYF.

For the CDR3, the DNA is TGCGCCAGCGTGGCTAGCGGGGTGAAAGAGACCCAGTACTTC. Protein sequence: CASVASGVKETQYF. The rearrangement uses TRBV10-1 and TRBJ2-5, with 9 bases aligning to TRBD2. After removal of 8 bases from V and 3 bases from J, the junction contained 7 bases not matched to a gene. Germline-derived CDR1 and CDR2 are WNHNN and SYGVQD (reference sequence). CDR3 size: 14 residues.

The chain couples TRBV7-2 to TRBJ1-1; possibly TRBD1 for D (6 bases). V was cut by 3 bases and J by 1 base, with 12 bases left in between. Germline V CDR1 and CDR2: SGHTA, FQGNSA. The CDR3 extends over 15 amino acids. The CDR3 sequence is CASSFRWGPNTEAFF. The DNA for the CDR3 is TGTGCCAGCAGCTTCCGGTGGGGGCCGAACACTGAAGCTTTCTTT.

The chain couples TRBV27 to TRBJ2-7; D call uncertain. V lost 5 bases and J 2 bases, leaving 13 bases between the germline ends. This CDR3 contains 14 residues. Germline assignment: CDR1 MNHEY and CDR2 SMNVEV (reference sequence). CDR3 nucleotide sequence: TGTGCCAGCAGTAGAGAGGCCAATACCTACGAGCAGTACTTC. Translated: CASSREANTYEQYF.

The chain has TRBV29-1 and TRBJ2-3; tentative D call: TRBD1 (6 bases). The germline gives CDR1 SQVTM, CDR2 ANQGSEA. Trimming removed 8 bases from V and 0 bases from J, with 18 bases in between. This CDR3 has 15 amino acids. CDR3 amino acids: CSTPRQAISTDTQYF. The CDR3 DNA reads TGCAGCACTCCGCGACAGGCAATAAGCACAGATACGCAGTATTTT.

The chain uses TRBV5-1 and TRBJ1-1; TRBD1 agrees at 10 bases. V shed 8 bases, J shed 0 bases, and the junction held 16 bases outside the gene matches. Per germline, CDR1 SGHRS and CDR2 YFSETQ. CDR3 size: 18 residues. This chain's CDR3 is CASAGTGAKAGMNTEAFF. CDR3 DNA: TGCGCCAGTGCCGGGACAGGGGCCAAGGCCGGCATGAACACTGAAGCTTTCTTT.

CDR3 coding DNA: TGTGCCATCAGTGGGACAGGGGGCGCATCTGAAGCTTTCTTT. Amino acids: CAISGTGGASEAFF. This chain links TRBV10-3 with TRBJ1-1; 11 nucleotides agree with TRBD1. The germline CDR1 and CDR2 sequences are ENHRY and SYGVKD. The CDR3 is 14 amino acids. Trimming at V came to 4 bases and at J to 6 bases, leaving 4 bases not matched to a gene.

This clone was seen a few times. The CDR3 loop is CASSVALEGEQYF. The CDR3 region has the DNA TGTGCCAGCAGCGTAGCACTAGAGGGCGAGCAGTACTTC. V usage is TRBV9 and J usage is TRBJ2-7, with TRBD2 as a possible D gene (5 bases). Germline CDR1 reads SGDLS; CDR2 reads YYNGEE. The CDR3 has 13 amino acids. Trimming stripped 0 bases from V and 6 bases from J, with 10 bases between.

This rearrangement joins TRBV3-1 (or the pseudogene TRBV3-2) to TRBJ2-1, with 10 bases matching TRBD2. V shed 6 bases, J shed 6 bases, and the junction held 14 bases outside the gene matches. The CDR3 sequence is 17 residues long. Germline V lookup: CDR1 LGHDT, CDR2 YNNKEL (reference sequence). CDR3 nucleotides: TGTGCCAGCAGAGCCGCCCCTAGCGGGAGTAGGGCCAATGAGCAGTTCTTC. It codes for CASRAAPSGSRANEQFF.

The J gene is TRBJ2-7, the V gene TRBV29-1, with 9 bases aligning to TRBD1. CDR3 length: 12 amino acids. Looked up from germline, CDR1 is SQVTM and CDR2 is ANQGSEA. V was clipped by 6 bases and J by 6 bases; unmatched bases: 6. The CDR3 reads CSVGQGRSEQYF. The CDR3, as DNA: TGCAGCGTGGGACAGGGAAGATCCGAGCAGTACTTC.

The chain recombines TRBV3-1 (or the pseudogene TRBV3-2) with TRBJ2-3, with 8 bases aligning to TRBD2. CDR1 LGHDT and CDR2 YNNKEL come from the germline V gene (reference sequence). CDR3 length equals 14 residues. The junction had 5 bases not matched to a gene; V was cut back by 3 bases and J by 6 bases. The CDR3 spells CASSHGGRSDTQYF. Written as DNA, the CDR3 is TGTGCCAGCAGCCATGGCGGGAGGTCGGATACGCAGTATTTT.

The CDR3: CASSVDGQGIYNEQFF. The CDR3 DNA reads as TGTGCCAGCAGCGTAGACGGTCAGGGGATATACAATGAGCAGTTCTTC. The J gene is TRBJ2-1, the V gene TRBV9; D might be TRBD1 (6 bases). Per germline, CDR1 SGDLS and CDR2 YYNGEE. The ends were cut back, 0 bases at V and 4 bases at J, with 14 bases in the middle. The CDR3 consists of 16 residues. The entire variable domain, with the rest obtained from reference TRBV9 and TRBJ2-1, is as follows: DSGVTQTPKHLITATGQRVTLRCSPRSGDLSVYWYQQSLDQGLQFLIQYYNGEERAKGNILERFSAQQFPDLHSELNLSSLELGDSALYFCASSVDGQGIYNEQFFGPGTRLTVL.

The table lists this clone with a few counts. The chain uses TRBV5-1 and TRBJ2-7, with D tentatively TRBD2 (5 bases). The V gene's germline CDR1 is SGHRS and CDR2 YFSETQ. The CDR3 has 15 amino acids. V gave up 0 bases and J gave up 4 bases, with 14 bases separating them. CDR3 residues: CASSLGAGVVYEQYF. CDR3 nucleotide sequence: TGCGCCAGCAGCTTGGGGGCCGGGGTCGTTTACGAGCAGTACTTC. Based on the CDR3 plus reference TRBV5-1 and TRBJ2-7, the full variable domain is KAGVTQTPRYLIKTRGQQVTLSCSPISGHRSVSWYQQTPGQGLQFLFEYFSETQRNKGNFPGRFSGRQFSNSRSEMNVSTLELGDSALYLCASSLGAGVVYEQYFGPGTRLTVT.

The chain is built from TRBV9 and TRBJ2-1; perhaps TRBD2 as D (6 bases). The germline gives CDR1 SGDLS, CDR2 YYNGEE. V lost 1 base and J 0 bases, leaving 11 bases between the germline ends. The length of the CDR3 is 16 residues. The CDR3 spells CASSVPSESSYNEQFF. CDR3 coding DNA: TGTGCCAGCAGCGTACCTAGCGAGAGCTCCTACAATGAGCAGTTCTTC.

This clone showed up just a few times. The V call is TRBV28, the J call TRBJ1-2; 8 nucleotides line up with TRBD1. The CDR3 totals 14 residues. Germline lookup yields CDR1 MDHEN and CDR2 SYDVKM. V was clipped by 3 bases and J by 0 bases; unmatched bases: 0. CDR3 sequence: CASSLGQANYGYTF. CDR3 nucleotide sequence: TGTGCCAGCAGTTTGGGACAGGCTAACTATGGCTACACCTTC.

The chain combines TRBV7-9 with TRBJ2-3; 10 bases align to TRBD1. Germline CDR1 reads SEHNR; CDR2 reads FQNEAQ (reference sequence). Losses at the gene ends were 3 bases for V and 4 bases for J; bases not matched to a gene: 7. CDR3 length: 16 residues. CDR3 nucleotides: TGTGCCAGCAGCTTGTTAAGGGACAGGGGATCAGATACGCAGTATTTT. Encoded protein: CASSLLRDRGSDTQYF.

This chain uses TRBV12-3 or TRBV12-4 with TRBJ2-1, with D possibly being TRBD2 (6 bases). The CDR3 is 13 amino acids. Trimming cost V 3 bases and J 6 bases, with 9 bases left between them. The CDR3 DNA follows: TGTGCCAGCAGTTTTAGGGACTCCAATGAGCAGTTCTTC. It yields the protein CASSFRDSNEQFF.

The chain links TRBV15 to TRBJ2-7, with TRBD1 matching over 7 bases. The junction had 11 bases not matched to a gene; V was cut back by 3 bases and J by 6 bases. The CDR3 spans 15 residues. The germline V gene has CDR1 LNHNV and CDR2 YYDKDF (reference sequence). The CDR3 nucleotides are TGTGCCACCAGCAGTCCCCAGGGGGACAGAGCCGAGCAGTACTTC. This encodes CATSSPQGDRAEQYF.